The rows below give T cell receptor beta chains drawn from one sample of a study of CD8 T cells in ankylosing spondylitis. TCRdb recomputed calls from the 5' RACE reads with MiXCR, one row per CDR3 protein. The sample shows some 800,000 distinct CDR3 sequences, roughly 12% of them seen only once. The specimen was blood, either unsorted or a sorted T cell fraction (not recorded which). Receptor source: a male donor with ankylosing spondylitis. CDR3s include the opening cysteine and the closing phenylalanine or tryptophan. Each record gives: D gene, V gene, J gene, clone size, CDR3 protein, CDR3 DNA. A D gene is named only where the DNA matches it firmly. A row's size may be missing; if present it is once, few, many or a size class.

D: TRBD2
V: TRBV5-1
J: TRBJ2-7
size: .
CDR3: CASGVGSGGEQYF
DNA: TGCGCCAGCGGTGTGGGATCGGGAGGCGAGCAGTACTTC

D: TRBD2
V: TRBV5-1
J: TRBJ2-7
size: .
CDR3: CASSLLAGANYEQYF
DNA: TGCGCCAGCAGCCTACTAGCGGGAGCCAACTACGAGCAGTACTTC

D: .
V: TRBV5-1
J: TRBJ2-2
size: many
CDR3: CASSLAKNTGELFF
DNA: TGCGCCAGCAGCCTGGCCAAGAACACCGGGGAGCTGTTTTTT

D: TRBD1
V: TRBV3-1
J: TRBJ1-2
size: few
CDR3: CASSHHRDRGGYTF
DNA: TGTGCCAGCAGCCATCACCGGGACAGGGGAGGCTACACCTTC

D: TRBD1
V: TRBV5-1
J: TRBJ1-5
size: few
CDR3: CASSLVPGGSQPQHF
DNA: TGCGCCAGCAGCTTGGTGCCAGGGGGCAGCCAGCCCCAGCATTTT

D: TRBD2
V: TRBV20-1
J: TRBJ2-7
size: few
CDR3: CSAIESARTLAREQYF
DNA: TGCAGTGCCATAGAGTCGGCCCGTACACTAGCGAGGGAGCAGTACTTC

D: .
V: TRBV27
J: TRBJ2-3
size: .
CDR3: CASSLRGPPQRTDTQYF
DNA: TGTGCCAGCAGTTTACGGGGACCACCCCAGCGCACAGATACGCAGTATTTT

D: .
V: TRBV6-5
J: TRBJ1-5
size: few
CDR3: CASSYDSDRPQHF
DNA: TGTGCCAGCAGTTATGACAGTGATCGGCCCCAGCATTTT

D: .
V: TRBV19
J: TRBJ1-5
size: .
CDR3: CASSKGILQPQHF
DNA: TGTGCCAGTAGTAAAGGGATTCTTCAGCCCCAGCATTTT

D: .
V: TRBV5-1
J: TRBJ1-1
size: few
CDR3: CASSLVGGIDTEAFF
DNA: TGCGCCAGCAGCTTGGTCGGGGGTATTGACACTGAAGCTTTCTTT

D: TRBD1
V: TRBV7-9
J: TRBJ1-4
size: few
CDR3: CASSLTGSAEKLFF
DNA: TGTGCCAGCAGCTTGACAGGGTCTGCGGAAAAACTGTTTTTT

D: TRBD1
V: TRBV4-2
J: TRBJ1-2
size: many
CDR3: CASSQDRGRGGYTF
DNA: TGTGCCAGCAGCCAAGACAGGGGGCGTGGTGGCTACACCTTC

D: .
V: TRBV20-1
J: TRBJ2-4
size: .
CDR3: CSAGRGKNIQYF
DNA: TGCAGTGCCGGGCGGGGCAAAAACATTCAGTACTTC

D: .
V: TRBV20-1
J: TRBJ1-1
size: many
CDR3: CSAQQGLNTEAFF
DNA: TGCAGTGCACAGCAGGGACTGAACACTGAAGCTTTCTTT

D: .
V: TRBV12-3/TRBV12-4
J: TRBJ2-5
size: few
CDR3: CASSYLGGQETQYF
DNA: TGTGCCAGCAGTTATTTGGGAGGTCAGGAGACCCAGTACTTC

D: .
V: TRBV18
J: TRBJ1-1
size: few
CDR3: CASSPPGETEAFF
DNA: TGTGCCAGCTCACCACCAGGGGAGACTGAAGCTTTCTTT

D: .
V: TRBV20-1
J: TRBJ1-5
size: .
CDR3: CSARRAGTKGNQPQHF
DNA: TGCAGTGCTAGGAGGGCCGGGACAAAAGGCAATCAGCCCCAGCATTTT

D: TRBD1
V: TRBV6-1
J: TRBJ1-1
size: few
CDR3: CASRPPGQGAIEAFF
DNA: TGTGCCAGCAGGCCCCCGGGACAGGGGGCAATTGAAGCTTTCTTT

D: TRBD2
V: TRBV20-1
J: TRBJ2-1
size: few
CDR3: CSALLKRGALEQFF
DNA: TGCAGTGCTTTGCTTAAGCGGGGGGCCCTAGAGCAGTTCTTC

D: .
V: TRBV29-1
J: TRBJ2-7
size: .
CDR3: CSVVKEWSYEQYF
DNA: TGCAGCGTTGTAAAGGAGTGGTCCTACGAGCAGTACTTC

D: TRBD1
V: TRBV13
J: TRBJ1-5
size: .
CDR3: CAMGDRVIGPQHF
DNA: TGTGCCATGGGGGACAGGGTAATTGGGCCCCAGCATTTT

D: .
V: TRBV20-1
J: TRBJ2-3
size: many
CDR3: CSATGEDTQYF
DNA: TGCAGTGCTACGGGGGAGGATACGCAGTATTTT

D: TRBD2
V: TRBV7-6
J: TRBJ2-3
size: few
CDR3: CASSLELAGGPGDTQYF
DNA: TGTGCCAGCAGCTTGGAACTAGCGGGAGGGCCGGGAGATACGCAGTATTTT

D: TRBD2
V: TRBV20-1
J: TRBJ2-3
size: many
CDR3: CSARDRKRESTDTQYF
DNA: TGCAGTGCTAGAGATCGGAAGCGGGAGAGCACAGATACGCAGTATTTT

D: .
V: TRBV12-3/TRBV12-4
J: TRBJ1-3
size: few
CDR3: CATRQASGNTIYF
DNA: TGTGCCACCCGACAAGCCTCTGGAAACACCATATATTTT

D: .
V: TRBV4-2
J: TRBJ2-1
size: .
CDR3: CASSQDMDWQFF
DNA: TGTGCCAGCAGCCAAGATATGGATTGGCAGTTCTTC

D: .
V: TRBV6-5
J: TRBJ1-2
size: many
CDR3: CASSYSKGGYTF
DNA: TGTGCCAGCAGTTACTCGAAAGGCGGCTACACCTTC

D: .
V: TRBV29-1
J: TRBJ2-1
size: few
CDR3: CSVGAPYNEQFF
DNA: TGCAGCGTTGGGGCGCCCTACAATGAGCAGTTCTTC

D: TRBD1
V: TRBV4-3
J: TRBJ1-2
size: few
CDR3: CASSQVGTAYGYTF
DNA: TGCGCCAGCAGCCAAGTAGGGACAGCCTATGGCTACACCTTC

D: .
V: TRBV6-2/TRBV6-3
J: TRBJ2-3
size: .
CDR3: CASEGSGVSTDTQYF
DNA: TGTGCCAGCGAAGGGTCGGGGGTTAGCACAGATACGCAGTATTTT

D: .
V: TRBV11-2
J: TRBJ1-2
size: few
CDR3: CASYSRLNYGYTF
DNA: TGTGCCAGTTACAGCCGGCTCAACTATGGCTACACCTTC

D: TRBD2
V: TRBV4-3
J: TRBJ2-5
size: many
CDR3: CASSQDRGEETQYF
DNA: TGCGCCAGCAGCCAAGATCGGGGGGAAGAGACCCAGTACTTC

D: TRBD2
V: TRBV7-2
J: TRBJ2-1
size: many
CDR3: CASSIAGSSYNEQFF
DNA: TGTGCCAGCAGCATAGCGGGGAGCTCCTACAATGAGCAGTTCTTC